These T cell receptor beta chains were read from a single sample in a study of memory CD4+ T cells and cytomegalovirus serostatus. Produced via immunoSEQ multiplex PCR; TCRdb's table is partial and in-frame only. Altogether around 45,000 clones are present, 76% being singletons, with the ten largest covering approximately 1.8%. The sample comprised memory CD4+ T cells from blood. The receptors were gathered from an adult in good health and CMV-seronegative. CDR3s include the opening cysteine and the closing phenylalanine or tryptophan. The order of the fields is D gene, V gene, J gene, clone size, CDR3 protein, CDR3 DNA. A D gene is named only where the DNA matches it firmly. Clone size appears in some rows only: once, few, many, or a class for an expanded clone.

>TRBD1|TRBV19|TRBJ2-7|.
CASSIGQDRLYEQYF
TGTGCCAGTAGTATAGGGCAGGACAGGCTCTACGAGCAGTACTTC
>.|TRBV7-9|TRBJ1-3|.
CASSLGPGYSGNTIYF
TGTGCCAGCAGCTTAGGTCCGGGCTACTCTGGAAACACCATATATTTT
>TRBD1|TRBV10-3|TRBJ2-2|few
CAISVRDRGNTGELFF
TGTGCCATCAGTGTAAGGGACAGGGGAAACACCGGGGAGCTGTTTTTT
>.|TRBV7-3|TRBJ2-1|.
CASSSHGAEQFF
TGTGCCAGCAGCTCCCACGGGGCGGAGCAGTTCTTC
>.|TRBV6-4|TRBJ2-1|.
CASSDGTAEAQFF
TGTGCCAGCAGTGACGGGACGGCGGAAGCGCAGTTCTTC
>.|TRBV14|TRBJ1-2|.
CASSQDLNYGYTF
TGTGCCAGCAGCCAAGATTTGAACTATGGCTACACCTTC
>.|TRBV10-1|TRBJ2-3|.
CASSDRSTDTQYF
TGCGCCAGCAGTGACAGGAGCACAGATACGCAGTATTTT
>.|TRBV6-5|TRBJ1-2|.
CASSYSRGNYGYTF
TGTGCCAGCAGTTACTCGAGGGGGAACTATGGCTACACCTTC
>.|TRBV14|TRBJ1-5|few
CASSQGAGQPQHF
TGTGCCAGCAGCCAGGGGGCTGGACAGCCCCAGCATTTT
>.|TRBV29-1|TRBJ1-1|.
CRAGGQPGTEAFF
TGCAGGGCGGGGGGACAACCTGGGACTGAAGCTTTCTTT
>.|TRBV6-5|TRBJ2-7|once
CASSASYEQYF
TGTGCCAGCAGTGCTTCCTACGAGCAGTACTTC
>.|TRBV2|TRBJ2-5|once
CASSEFAETQYF
TGTGCCAGCAGTGAATTTGCGGAGACCCAGTACTTC
>.|TRBV7-2|TRBJ1-6|.
CASSTRAGKNSPLHF
TGTGCCAGCAGCACACGGGCAGGGAAAAATTCACCCCTCCACTTT
>TRBD1|TRBV5-1|TRBJ2-6|once
CASSLTGSWGANVLTF
TGCGCCAGCAGCCTGACAGGGTCTTGGGGGGCCAACGTCCTGACTTTC
>.|TRBV30|TRBJ2-2|medium-sized
CAWSVQGDPTGELFF
TGTGCCTGGAGTGTACAAGGGGACCCAACCGGGGAGCTGTTTTTT
>.|TRBV5-5|TRBJ1-1|.
CASSLGTFYTEAFF
TGTGCCAGCAGCTTAGGGACTTTTTATACTGAAGCTTTCTTT
>.|TRBV7-9|TRBJ1-3|.
CASSLSGNTIYF
TGTGCCAGCAGCCTCTCTGGAAACACCATATATTTT
>.|TRBV6-1|TRBJ1-1|.
CASTQPITRNTEAFF
TGTGCCAGCACTCAACCCATAACAAGGAACACTGAAGCTTTCTTT
>.|TRBV6-1|TRBJ1-2|.
CASSARTHGYTF
TGTGCCAGCAGTGCCCGGACCCATGGCTACACCTTC
>.|TRBV2|TRBJ1-5|.
CASSWDLNQPQHF
TGTGCCAGCAGTTGGGACTTGAATCAGCCCCAGCATTTT
>TRBD2|TRBV5-4|TRBJ2-5|once
CASTVRGGVETQYF
TGTGCCAGCACCGTGCGGGGAGGGGTGGAGACCCAGTACTTC
>.|TRBV6-1|TRBJ1-5|.
CASSGIVKQPQHF
TGTGCCAGCAGCGGAATTGTAAAGCAGCCCCAGCATTTT
>.|TRBV11-2|TRBJ1-1|once
CASSPRTDTEAFF
TGTGCCAGCAGCCCCAGGACGGACACTGAAGCTTTCTTT
>TRBD1|TRBV5-1|TRBJ2-1|.
CASLPGGEDDEQFF
TGCGCCAGCTTGCCAGGGGGCGAGGATGATGAGCAGTTCTTC
>.|TRBV7-8|TRBJ2-2|few
CASSLRETGELFF
TGTGCCAGCAGCTTACGGGAGACCGGGGAGCTGTTTTTT
>.|TRBV9|TRBJ2-1|.
CASSVGGRINNEQFF
TGTGCCAGCAGCGTAGGTGGCAGGATAAACAATGAGCAGTTCTTC
>.|TRBV6-6|TRBJ1-2|.
CASSYSIYSGNYGYTF
TGTGCCAGCAGTTACTCGATTTACAGCGGTAACTATGGCTACACCTTC
>TRBD2|TRBV7-3|TRBJ2-1|.
CASSTGTSSREQFF
TGTGCCAGCAGCACCGGGACTAGCTCTCGGGAGCAGTTCTTC
>.|TRBV10-3|TRBJ2-2|.
CAISERGAPTGELFF
TGTGCCATCAGTGAGCGGGGGGCTCCCACCGGGGAGCTGTTTTTT
>.|TRBV28|TRBJ1-5|.
CASSLGLAGSGKVGQPQHF
TGTGCCAGCAGTTTAGGCCTGGCTGGGTCGGGGAAAGTAGGTCAGCCCCAGCATTTT
>.|TRBV28|TRBJ1-2|.
CASSLQRDGYTF
TGTGCCAGCAGTTTACAGCGGGATGGCTACACCTTC
>TRBD1|TRBV29-1|TRBJ2-1|.
CSARDRGSYNEQFF
TGCAGCGCCCGGGACAGGGGTTCGTACAATGAGCAGTTCTTC
>.|TRBV29-1|TRBJ1-5|few
CSVQLGSDQPQHF
TGCAGCGTTCAACTAGGGAGCGATCAGCCCCAGCATTTT
>.|TRBV7-2|TRBJ2-7|.
CASSLSRDSYEQYF
TGTGCCAGCAGCTTAAGCAGGGACTCCTACGAGCAGTACTTC
>TRBD1|TRBV28|TRBJ1-5|once
CASSPTGALNQPQHF
TGTGCCAGCAGCCCTACAGGGGCCCTTAATCAGCCCCAGCATTTT
>TRBD2|TRBV6-6|TRBJ2-7|once
CASSYGLAATYEQYF
TGTGCCAGCAGTTACGGACTAGCGGCCACCTACGAGCAGTACTTC
>TRBD1|TRBV6-6|TRBJ1-4|few
CASSAGGEDNEKLFF
TGTGCCAGCAGCGCAGGGGGCGAGGATAATGAAAAACTGTTTTTT
>.|TRBV9|TRBJ2-4|once
CASSALERGGAGNIQYF
TGTGCCAGCAGCGCCCTGGAGAGGGGGGGCGCGGGAAACATTCAGTACTTC
>.|TRBV7-9|TRBJ2-5|.
CASSPRMAQYF
TGTGCCAGCAGCCCCAGGATGGCCCAGTACTTC
>.|TRBV15|TRBJ1-4|.
CATSRGEKLFF
TGTGCCACCAGCAGAGGTGAAAAACTGTTTTTT
>TRBD2|TRBV9|TRBJ2-3|.
CASSVGGGPIDTQYF
TGTGCCAGCAGCGTTGGCGGGGGGCCGATAGATACGCAGTATTTT
>.|TRBV18|TRBJ1-2|.
CASSPLRGEQGLYGYTF
TGTGCCAGCTCACCACTGAGAGGCGAACAGGGACTCTATGGCTACACCTTC
>TRBD2|TRBV19|TRBJ2-3|.
CASSIGGGATDTQYF
TGTGCCAGTAGTATTGGCGGGGGGGCCACAGATACGCAGTATTTT
>.|TRBV2|TRBJ2-1|.
CASSRTDEQFF
TGTGCCAGCAGTCGGACTGATGAGCAGTTCTTC
>TRBD2|TRBV25-1|TRBJ2-7|.
CASSEFSGGADEQYF
TGTGCCAGCAGTGAATTTAGCGGGGGGGCGGACGAGCAGTACTTC
>TRBD1|TRBV18|TRBJ2-2|.
CASSPGQSTGELFF
TGTGCCAGCTCACCGGGACAGTCCACCGGGGAGCTGTTTTTT
>.|TRBV2|TRBJ2-5|.
CASKGGGGETQYF
TGTGCCAGCAAAGGAGGGGGAGGAGAGACCCAGTACTTC
>TRBD2|TRBV5-4|TRBJ2-3|.
CASSPSGGADTQYF
TGTGCCAGCAGCCCAAGCGGGGGGGCAGATACGCAGTATTTT
>.|TRBV6-6|TRBJ2-7|.
CASKGADRPIYEQYF
TGTGCCAGCAAGGGTGCGGACAGACCAATCTACGAGCAGTACTTC
>.|TRBV20-1|TRBJ2-7|few
CSATRTREQYF
TGCAGTGCTACTAGGACACGCGAGCAGTACTTC
>.|TRBV11-3|TRBJ1-5|.
CASSLRDKSNQPQHF
TGTGCCAGCAGCTTACGGGACAAGAGCAATCAGCCCCAGCATTTT
>.|TRBV30|TRBJ1-1|few
CAWRDSIYTEAFF
TGTGCCTGGAGGGACAGTATATACACTGAAGCTTTCTTT
>TRBD1|TRBV4-2|TRBJ1-3|once
CASSQEGTGGNGNTIYF
TGTGCCAGCAGCCAAGAGGGGACAGGGGGGAATGGAAACACCATATATTTT
>TRBD1|TRBV18|TRBJ2-7|.
CASSPPDRVGYEQYF
TGTGCCAGCTCACCACCGGACAGGGTGGGCTACGAGCAGTACTTC